What follows are 11 T cell receptor beta chains derived from one specimen sequenced in a study of human T cells and chemical hapten exposure. MiXCR, run by TCRdb on the 5' RACE reads, gives a single entry per CDR3 protein. The sample consists of roughly 120,000 distinct CDR3 sequences, around a fifth of them appearing once. Extraction of total RNA was performed on unfractionated whole blood. These receptors were taken from a human donor in good health.

The chain uses TRBV9 and TRBJ1-4, with unresolved D. V was trimmed by 0 bases and J by 3 bases, leaving 9 bases between them. Germline V gene lookup returns CDR1 SGDLS and CDR2 YYNGEE. The CDR3 is 15 residues long. CDR3 loop: CASSVGRLPNEKLFF. The CDR3 DNA sequence: TGTGCCAGCAGCGTAGGGCGGCTGCCTAATGAAAAACTGTTTTTT.

V is TRBV14 and J is TRBJ1-1, with 7 nucleotides matching TRBD1. The CDR3 is 15 residues long. Germline V gives CDR1 SGHDN, CDR2 FVKESK. The V gene end was trimmed by 2 bases and the J gene end by 5 bases; junction bases not matched to a gene: 8. The CDR3 here is CASSQPGQRGTEAFF. The CDR3 DNA reads as TGTGCCAGCAGCCAACCGGGACAGCGGGGAACTGAAGCTTTCTTT.

The sample holds a few counts of this clonotype. The chain has TRBV7-9 and TRBJ2-7; the match to TRBD1 covers 9 bases. The trim removed 0 bases at V and 7 bases at J, leaving 10 bases unmatched. This CDR3 has 16 residues. The germline gives CDR1 SEHNR, CDR2 FQNEAQ (reference sequence). For the CDR3, the DNA is TGTGCCAGCAGCTTAGCTGCCGGGACAGGGAGGGGTGAGCAGTACTTC. Its protein is CASSLAAGTGRGEQYF.

This clonotype was detected a few times. The genes are TRBV27 and TRBJ2-1; TRBD2 matches at 7 bases. This CDR3 has 11 amino acids. CDR1 and CDR2 from the germline V gene are MNHEY and SMNVEV (reference sequence). Trimming removed 8 bases from V and 8 bases from J; junction bases left unmatched: 3. As DNA, the CDR3 is TGTGCCAGCGGGGGGGAAGATGAGCAGTTCTTC. Translating gives CASGGEDEQFF.

The chain employs TRBV14 and TRBJ2-1; no definite D call. The CDR3 runs 14 residues. Trimming took off 0 bases at V and 8 bases at J, with 11 bases between the two ends. CDR1 and CDR2 from the germline V gene are SGHDN and FVKESK. The CDR3, as DNA: TGTGCCAGCAGCCAAGAAAGGCCGAGAGATGAGCAGTTCTTC. Protein sequence: CASSQERPRDEQFF.

This chain uses TRBV20-1 with TRBJ1-5; possibly TRBD1 for D (5 bases). V lost 4 bases, J lost 5 bases, and 9 bases lay in between. This CDR3 has 12 amino acids. Germline CDR1 and CDR2: DFQATT and SNEGSKA (reference sequence). The CDR3 here is CSAKRGDQPQHF. The CDR3 DNA follows: TGCAGTGCTAAGAGGGGCGATCAGCCCCAGCATTTT.

This clonotype was observed at least ten times. The chain joins TRBV20-1 to TRBJ2-5, with D hard to call. Germline-derived CDR1 and CDR2 are DFQATT and SNEGSKA (reference sequence). Trimming shortened V by 2 bases and J by 1 base, and 8 bases separated the two germline ends. The CDR3 loop spans 13 amino acids. CDR3 in DNA: TGCAGTGCTAGAAGGCGGATCCAAGAGACCCAGTACTTC. This gives the protein CSARRRIQETQYF.

This clonotype occurred a few times. This chain uses TRBV4-1 with TRBJ1-5; D is uncertain. Trimming removed 1 base at V and 9 bases at J, with 7 bases between. CDR3 size: 12 residues. Germline values: CDR1 MGHRA, CDR2 YSYEKL. The CDR3 DNA is TGCGCCAGCAGCCAAGGAGGACGGCCCCAGCATTTT. This translates into CASSQGGRPQHF.

Points on this clonotype: An end of the junction does not agree with germline; a read error may underlie this. The gene calls are TRBV7-9 and TRBJ2-7; D is perhaps TRBD1 (6 bases). The CDR3 is made up of 14 amino acids. Germline V lookup: CDR1 SEHNR, CDR2 FQNEAQ (reference sequence). The CDR3 region has the DNA TGTGCCAGCAGCCGCCGGGACACCTCCTACGAGCAGTGCTTC. Protein product: CASSRRDTSYEQCF.

This rearrangement joins TRBV5-1 to TRBJ2-5; possibly TRBD2 for D (6 bases). CDR3 size: 14 residues. Germline V lookup: CDR1 SGHRS, CDR2 YFSETQ. Between the trimmed V and J ends, which lost 2 bases and 5 bases, there was a span of 13 bases. The CDR3 DNA sequence: TGCGCCAGCAGCTTCGGGGGAGTACGGGAGACCCAGTACTTC. Translated: CASSFGGVRETQYF. The full variable domain, with the rest looked up from reference TRBV5-1 and TRBJ2-5, is KAGVTQTPRYLIKTRGQQVTLSCSPISGHRSVSWYQQTPGQGLQFLFEYFSETQRNKGNFPGRFSGRQFSNSRSEMNVSTLELGDSALYLCASSFGGVRETQYFGPGTRLLVL.

CDR3 nucleotides: TGTGCCAGCAGCTTAGGTTTGTCCCGAAAATACAATGAGCAGTTCTTC. Amino acid sequence: CASSLGLSRKYNEQFF. The chain employs TRBV11-2 and TRBJ2-1; D gene uncertain. V lost 1 base to trimming and J lost 4 bases, with 14 bases between them. The CDR3 covers 16 residues. The germline gives CDR1 SGHAT, CDR2 FQNNGV.